Described below is a single T cell receptor beta chain sequence and its context. Its specificity is not known. Other DNA sequences of this sample code for an identical CDR3. Generated by immunoSEQ multiplex PCR, the TCRdb table keeps only in-frame clones and is missing some. The data contain roughly 10,000 clones, around 80% of them singletons. These data belong to a study of PD-1 blockade in classical Hodgkin lymphoma. Study results and caveats: It was among complete responders that baseline diversity resembled that of newly diagnosed patients. Patients were excluded if nivolumab began under 1 year after ASCT (the autologous transplant). Newly diagnosed patients were reported to exhibit reduced baseline TCR diversity relative to healthy donors. By cycle point C4D1, TCR diversity had risen significantly in CD4+ cells (but not CD8+ cells).

Each and every patient relapsed after autologous stem cell transplantation, and patients got differing brentuximab vedotin exposure. The sequencing here drew on peripheral blood mononuclear cells (PBMCs), taken at baseline. The TCR was taken from a human donor with classical Hodgkin lymphoma.

For the CDR3, the DNA is TGTGCCAGCACCCCGCGAGAAGGCGGCTACAATGAGCAGTTCTTC. This sequence encodes CASTPREGGYNEQFF. The chain carries TRBV28 and TRBJ2-1, with D unresolved. The germline gives CDR1 MDHEN, CDR2 SYDVKM. There are 15 residues in the CDR3. V was shortened by 7 bases and J by 3 bases, with 16 bases between the two germline ends.